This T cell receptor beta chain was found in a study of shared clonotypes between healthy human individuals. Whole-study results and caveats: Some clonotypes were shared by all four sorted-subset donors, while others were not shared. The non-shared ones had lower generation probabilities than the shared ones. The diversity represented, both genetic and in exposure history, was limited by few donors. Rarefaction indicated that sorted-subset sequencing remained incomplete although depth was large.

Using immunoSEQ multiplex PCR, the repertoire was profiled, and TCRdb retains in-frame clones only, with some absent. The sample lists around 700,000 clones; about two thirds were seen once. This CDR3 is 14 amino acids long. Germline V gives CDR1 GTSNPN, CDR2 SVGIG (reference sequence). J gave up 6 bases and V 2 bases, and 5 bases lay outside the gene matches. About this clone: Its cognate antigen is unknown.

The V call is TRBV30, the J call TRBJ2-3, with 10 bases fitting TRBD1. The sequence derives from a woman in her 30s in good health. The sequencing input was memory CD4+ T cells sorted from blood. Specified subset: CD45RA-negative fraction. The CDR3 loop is CAWSMGTGEDTQYF. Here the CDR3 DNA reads TGTGCCTGGAGTATGGGGACAGGGGAGGATACGCAGTATTTT.